This T cell receptor beta chain was sequenced for a study of T cells after yellow fever vaccination. Study-wide results and limits: At around 96% for CD4 and 70% to 90% for CD8, most primary-vaccination clones showed up again after the booster. Only a minor proportion of clonotypes was detected across both CD4 and CD8 compartments.

TCRdb independently ran MiXCR on the 5' RACE reads; one entry per CDR3 protein. Among some 600,000 distinct CDR3 sequences listed, approximately 16% were seen once. A remark on this clonotype: As yet, its antigen is unknown.

This receptor was obtained from a man aged 18 to 29 who received the YFV17D yellow fever vaccine. The sample was PBMCs, taken 5 to 6 days after the first yellow fever vaccination.

The CDR3 coding sequence is TGTGCCAGTAGTCGCGAGAGAAACACAGATACGCAGTATTTT. It encodes CASSRERNTDTQYF. J is TRBJ2-3 and V is TRBV19; D is unclear. Per germline, CDR1 LNHDA and CDR2 SQIVND (reference sequence). Trimming left V 5 bases short and J 2 bases short, with 11 bases between. This CDR3 has 14 amino acids.